These 29 T cell receptor beta chains share one sample of origin, sequenced in a study of T-cell memory formation after mild COVID-19. MiXCR, run by TCRdb on the 5' RACE reads, gives a single entry per CDR3 protein. Of about 400,000 distinct CDR3 sequences listed, 20% to 30% were seen once; the top ten hold about 8.7%. The sequencing sample was made of PBMCs or a T cell subset sorted from them (not recorded which). The receptors originated from an adult woman who had mild COVID-19 (a few samples of this study predate the infection). Cell type and time point are not known.

The chain joins TRBV6-5 to TRBJ2-3; the match to TRBD1 covers 10 bases. The CDR3 has 16 amino acids. The germline V gene has CDR1 MNHEY and CDR2 SVGAGI. The V and J ends lost 5 bases and 2 bases, in that order; junction bases with no gene match: 7. Written as DNA, the CDR3 is TGTGCCAGCAGTGAAGGTGGGACAGGGGCCACAGATACGCAGTATTTT. Protein sequence: CASSEGGTGATDTQYF.

This rearrangement joins TRBV20-1 to TRBJ2-1; 13 bases map to TRBD2. CDR3 length: 15 residues. Germline CDR1 and CDR2: DFQATT and SNEGSKA (reference sequence). After removal of 0 bases from V and 7 bases from J, the junction contained 3 bases not matched to a gene. The CDR3 protein is CSARDPGLAGNEQFF. The CDR3 DNA reads as TGCAGTGCTAGAGATCCGGGACTAGCGGGAAATGAGCAGTTCTTC.

This clonotype occurred once. The chain employs TRBV5-1 and TRBJ1-1; the match to TRBD1 covers 12 bases. V dropped 4 bases and J dropped 0; count of bases not matched to a gene: 4. The CDR3 runs to 16 residues. Germline lookup yields CDR1 SGHRS and CDR2 YFSETQ. The CDR3 coding sequence is TGCGCCAGCAGCACCGGGACAGGGGGCCTGAACACTGAAGCTTTCTTT. Protein sequence: CASSTGTGGLNTEAFF.

CDR3 coding DNA: TGTGCCAGCAGCACTCCCCTGCAGCCTAGGGAGAGGTCTGGGGCCAACGTCCTGACTTTC. Protein product: CASSTPLQPRERSGANVLTF. The chain uses TRBV21-1 and TRBJ2-6; the D call TRBD1 from the table was never checked on the DNA. TRBV21-1 counts as a pseudogene. This CDR3 is 20 amino acids long.

This clonotype came up a few times. The chain employs TRBV27 and TRBJ2-1; the D is unclear. Per germline, CDR1 MNHEY and CDR2 SMNVEV (reference sequence). V was pared by 7 bases and J by 3 bases, with 13 bases between. This CDR3 has 14 residues. The CDR3 nucleotides are TGTGCCAGCACCGCACCTGGGAACTACAATGAGCAGTTCTTC. Its protein product is CASTAPGNYNEQFF.

This chain uses TRBV3-1 with TRBJ2-7; TRBD2 is a possible D gene (6 bases). V was pared by 1 base and J by 2 bases, with 12 bases between. The CDR3 runs to 15 residues. The germline gives CDR1 LGHDT, CDR2 YNNKEL (reference sequence). CDR3 loop: CASSQVREVTYEQYF. CDR3 nucleotides: TGTGCCAGCAGCCAAGTGAGGGAGGTAACCTACGAGCAGTACTTC.

This clonotype has just a few counts. The genes are TRBV30 and TRBJ2-7; no firm D call. Trimming removed 0 bases at V and 5 bases at J, with 11 bases between. Germline V gene sequence: CDR1 GTSNPN, CDR2 SVGIG (reference sequence). This CDR3 comprises 13 residues. CDR3 DNA: TGTGCCTGGAGTGTACAATTAGCTGACGAGCAGTACTTC. It is translated as CAWSVQLADEQYF.

V and J are TRBV9 and TRBJ1-1; D not certain. Trimming shortened V by 1 base and J by 0 bases, and 4 bases separated the two germline ends. From germline, CDR1 is SGDLS and CDR2 YYNGEE. CDR3 size: 13 residues. The CDR3 is CASSVTLNTEAFF. DNA of the CDR3: TGTGCCAGCAGCGTAACCCTGAACACTGAAGCTTTCTTT.

The chain employs TRBV6-4 and TRBJ2-2; TRBD2 matches 14 bases. The junction had 1 base not matched to a gene; V was cut back by 6 bases and J by 4 bases. The germline V gene encodes CDR1 MRHNA and CDR2 SNTAGT. The CDR3 loop spans 15 amino acids. The CDR3 is CASSGTSGGTGELFF. CDR3 nucleotides: TGTGCCAGCAGCGGGACTAGCGGGGGCACCGGGGAGCTGTTTTTT.

The J gene is TRBJ2-7, the V gene TRBV5-1; 16 bases fit TRBD2. V dropped 4 bases and J dropped 6; count of bases not matched to a gene: 4. The V gene's germline CDR1 is SGHRS and CDR2 YFSETQ. The CDR3 length is 15 residues. The CDR3 here is CASSHGTSGRVEQYF. In DNA, the CDR3 is TGCGCCAGCAGCCACGGGACTAGCGGGAGGGTCGAGCAGTACTTC.

This rearrangement joins TRBV30 to TRBJ1-2, with a possible D match to TRBD1 (6 bases). CDR1 GTSNPN and CDR2 SVGIG come from the germline V gene (reference sequence). V dropped 4 bases and J dropped 2 bases, with 17 bases sitting between them. The CDR3 spans 15 residues. As DNA, the CDR3 is TGTGCCTGGACTTCTCCTCGAGGGGGAAACTATGGCTACACCTTC. Residues: CAWTSPRGGNYGYTF.

The gene calls are TRBV7-8 and TRBJ2-3, with 10 bases lining up with TRBD2. The germline gives CDR1 SGHVS, CDR2 FQNEAQ. This CDR3 comprises 17 residues. Unmatched junction bases numbered 6, after V lost 3 bases and J lost 0 bases. The CDR3 DNA reads TGTGCCAGCAGCTTTCAGACTAGCGGGTCTAGCACAGATACGCAGTATTTT. Translated, it gives CASSFQTSGSSTDTQYF.

This chain connects TRBV5-1 to TRBJ2-7, with D perhaps given as TRBD1 or TRBD2 (7 bases each). V was cut by 7 bases and J by 1 base, with 15 bases left in between. CDR1 and CDR2 (germline): SGHRS, YFSETQ. The CDR3 totals 14 residues. CDR3 amino acids: CASQYRGGSYEQYF. CDR3 bases: TGCGCCAGCCAATACAGGGGAGGGTCCTACGAGCAGTACTTC.

CDR3 in amino acids: CASSSLEGEGEQFF. The CDR3 bases are TGTGCCAGCAGCTCGTTGGAGGGCGAGGGAGAGCAGTTCTTC. The chain carries TRBV7-6 and TRBJ2-1; D possibly corresponds to TRBD2 (6 bases). Germline CDR1 reads SGHVS; CDR2 reads FNYEAQ. This CDR3 is 14 amino acids long. Trimming shortened V by 4 bases and J by 10 bases, and 17 bases separated the two germline ends.

This clonotype was found a few times. The genes are TRBV6-1 and TRBJ1-2, with 7 bases matching TRBD1. There are 14 residues in the CDR3. Germline CDR1 MNHNS, CDR2 SASEGT. The ends lost 4 bases at V and 8 bases at J; junction bases unmatched: 10. The CDR3 sequence: CASSGFGTVVGYTF. The CDR3 DNA reads TGTGCCAGCAGTGGATTCGGGACAGTAGTAGGCTACACCTTC.

The chain has TRBV20-1 and TRBJ2-3; D not certain. V gave up 4 bases and J gave up 5 bases, with 4 bases separating them. This CDR3 has 10 amino acids. Germline assignment: CDR1 DFQATT and CDR2 SNEGSKA (reference sequence). DNA for the CDR3: TGCAGTGCTATAGAAGATACGCAGTATTTT. Translation: CSAIEDTQYF.

In this sample, this clonotype turned up a few times. The genes are TRBV12-3 or TRBV12-4 and TRBJ2-1, with a weak D call TRBD2 (6 bases). CDR3 size: 12 residues. V dropped 8 bases and J dropped 6 bases, with 11 bases sitting between them. The CDR3 loop is CASALATNEQFF. CDR3 in DNA: TGTGCCAGCGCACTAGCTACCAATGAGCAGTTCTTC.

This chain connects TRBV18 to TRBJ2-1; 13 bases agree with TRBD2. V shed 4 bases, J shed 6 bases, and the junction held 6 bases outside the gene matches. CDR1 is KGHSH, CDR2 LQKENI, per germline. The CDR3 is 16 amino acids. The CDR3 DNA reads TGTGCCAGCTCACTCCGGACTAGCGGGAGTTTCAATGAGCAGTTCTTC. It specifies CASSLRTSGSFNEQFF.

The chain links TRBV5-1 to TRBJ1-1, with TRBD1 identical over 7 bases. Germline V gene lookup returns CDR1 SGHRS and CDR2 YFSETQ. V trimming: 3 bases; J trimming: 3 bases; junction bases outside the gene matches: 8. The CDR3 loop spans 15 amino acids. DNA of the CDR3: TGCGCCAGCAGCTATATAGGGGGCCGGGACACTGAAGCTTTCTTT. This codes for CASSYIGGRDTEAFF.

This chain connects TRBV29-1 to TRBJ2-2; unclear D gene. Germline V gives CDR1 SQVTM, CDR2 ANQGSEA. V dropped 3 bases and J dropped 3 bases, with 5 bases sitting between them. The CDR3 extends over 12 amino acids. As DNA, the CDR3 is TGCAGCGTTGAGCGGCACACCGGGGAGCTGTTTTTT. Translating it yields CSVERHTGELFF.

The gene calls are TRBV28 and TRBJ2-7, with D possibly called TRBD1 or TRBD2 (5 bases each). V lost 7 bases to trimming and J lost 6 bases, with 10 bases between them. Germline V gene lookup returns CDR1 MDHEN and CDR2 SYDVKM. This CDR3 is built from 11 residues. CDR3 sequence: CASTRGGEQYF. The CDR3, as DNA: TGTGCCAGCACGAGGGGTGGCGAGCAGTACTTC.

The rearrangement links TRBV11-2 to TRBJ2-7, with D perhaps TRBD1 (5 bases). CDR3 length equals 13 residues. The V gene's germline CDR1 is SGHAT and CDR2 FQNNGV. V lost 5 bases and J lost 5, with 13 bases in between. DNA for the CDR3: TGTGCCAGCAGCCTCCGACAGCCCGACGAGCAGTACTTC. Translated: CASSLRQPDEQYF.

A few counts support this clonotype. V and J are TRBV11-3 and TRBJ2-6; D unresolved. Per germline, CDR1 SGHNT and CDR2 YENEEA. With 6 bases removed from V and 1 base from J, the gap between germline ends came to 10 bases. This CDR3 region has 15 residues. The CDR3 nucleotides are TGTGCCAGCAGATCCATCGGTTCTGGGGCCAACGTCCTGACTTTC. This codes for CASRSIGSGANVLTF.

The chain is built from TRBV5-1 and TRBJ2-3, with 13 bases aligning to TRBD2. Germline CDR1 SGHRS, CDR2 YFSETQ. This CDR3 has 16 residues. V lost 3 bases, J lost 0 bases, and 1 base stayed unmatched. DNA for the CDR3: TGCGCCAGCAGCTGGACTAGCGGGAGTAGCACAGATACGCAGTATTTT. This gives the protein CASSWTSGSSTDTQYF.

The chain is built from TRBV12-3 or TRBV12-4 and TRBJ1-2; D gene unclear. The V end was cut by 3 bases, the J end by 8 bases, with 13 bases between. This CDR3 region has 13 residues. The CDR3 nucleotides are TGTGCCAGCAGTTTGATAGGGATTGAGGGCTACACCTTC. Translation: CASSLIGIEGYTF.

This clonotype has more than one count but fewer than ten. This chain connects TRBV11-2 to TRBJ2-1, with 8 bases that match TRBD2. Trimming took 5 bases from V and 6 from J; bases not matched to a gene: 9. CDR1 SGHAT and CDR2 FQNNGV come from the germline V gene. There are 15 residues in the CDR3. CDR3 loop: CASSHNSGSGNEQFF. DNA for the CDR3: TGTGCCAGCAGCCATAACAGCGGGAGCGGCAATGAGCAGTTCTTC.

This clonotype was counted only a few times. J is TRBJ2-2 and V is TRBV5-1; no clear D gene. V shed 0 bases and J shed 4 bases, with 10 bases lying between them. The germline V gene has CDR1 SGHRS and CDR2 YFSETQ. The CDR3 extends over 15 amino acids. This chain's CDR3 is CASSLGKGGTGELFF. CDR3 sequence (DNA): TGCGCCAGCAGCTTGGGGAAGGGCGGCACCGGGGAGCTGTTTTTT.

This clonotype turned up a few times. In DNA, the CDR3 is TGTGCCAGCAGTTTCCCAGGGGGCACTGAAGCTTTCTTT. It translates to CASSFPGGTEAFF. The chain links TRBV12-3 or TRBV12-4 to TRBJ1-1, with 7 bases identical to TRBD1. With V trimmed by 3 bases and J by 4 bases, 2 bases remained unmatched. CDR3 length: 13 residues.

The chain recombines TRBV7-2 with TRBJ2-5; the D gene is possibly TRBD2 (6 bases). CDR1 and CDR2 from the germline V gene are SGHTA and FQGNSA. This CDR3 contains 16 residues. V lost 0 bases, J lost 2 bases, and 13 bases lay in between. The CDR3 DNA reads TGTGCCAGCAGCTTAGCCGGGGGACGGATGCAAGAGACCCAGTACTTC. Translated, it gives CASSLAGGRMQETQYF.